The 20 T cell receptor beta chains given below trace back to one sample, sequenced in a study of T cell responses to AZD1222 COVID-19 vaccine. Some clones are missing from TCRdb's copy, which holds only in-frame ones; the method was immunoSEQ multiplex PCR. The sample records around 100,000 clones, around 95% being singletons. The starting material was peripheral blood, obtained on day 0 of AZD1222 vaccination. The receptors come from an adult in good health.

The chain combines TRBV7-9 with TRBJ1-6; D is ambiguous. Germline lookup yields CDR1 SEHNR and CDR2 FQNEAQ (reference sequence). The CDR3 sequence is 12 residues long. Trimming cost V 1 base and J 7 bases, with 2 bases left between them. Here the CDR3 reads CASSLDNSPLHF. In DNA, the CDR3 is TGTGCCAGCAGCTTAGACAATTCACCCCTCCACTTT. Full variable domain (remainder filled in from reference TRBV7-9 and TRBJ1-6): DTGVSQNPRHKITKRGQNVTFRCDPISEHNRLYWYRQTLGQGPEFLTYFQNEAQLEKSRLLSDRFSAERPKGSFSTLEIQRTEQGDSAMYLCASSLDNSPLHFGNGTRLTVT.

This sequence joins TRBV18 and TRBJ2-1; 9 nucleotides agree with TRBD2. The CDR3 sequence is 15 residues long. With 0 bases clipped from V and 4 bases from J, the junction kept 1 base outside the gene matches. Per germline, CDR1 KGHSH and CDR2 LQKENI. The CDR3 region has the DNA TGTGCCAGCTCACCACCGGGACTAGCATACAATGAGCAGTTCTTC. Protein product: CASSPPGLAYNEQFF.

The genes are TRBV6-2 or TRBV6-3 and TRBJ1-2; possible D gene TRBD1, 5 bases. Germline lookup yields CDR1 MNHEY and CDR2 SVGEGT. The CDR3 length is 15 residues. The ends were cut back, 6 bases at V and 5 bases at J, with 19 bases in the middle. Written as DNA, the CDR3 is TGTGCCAGCAGCTCACAGGAGAACATTCAGTATGGCTACACCTTC. This codes for CASSSQENIQYGYTF.

This rearrangement joins TRBV10-3 to TRBJ1-5; a possible D gene is TRBD1 (5 bases). Germline assignment: CDR1 ENHRY and CDR2 SYGVKD. Trimming left V 6 bases short and J 4 bases short, with 10 bases between. The CDR3 is 13 amino acids. Here the CDR3 reads CAIRGEGNQPQHF. CDR3 nucleotide sequence: TGTGCCATCAGGGGAGAGGGGAATCAGCCCCAGCATTTT.

The rearrangement joins TRBV28 to TRBJ1-3, with D hard to call. The ends were cut back, 6 bases at V and 7 bases at J, with 13 bases in the middle. Germline CDR1 MDHEN, CDR2 SYDVKM. The CDR3 is 13 amino acids. CDR3 DNA sequence: TGTGCCAGCAGGGAGACGACTCTGAACACCATATATTTT. It specifies CASRETTLNTIYF.

The chain recombines TRBV2 with TRBJ1-4; a possible D gene is TRBD1 (6 bases). The germline V gene has CDR1 SNHLY and CDR2 FYNNEI. V was clipped by 6 bases and J by 8 bases, with 19 bases between them. The CDR3 has 15 residues. CDR3 nucleotide sequence: TGTGCCAGCAGGAGTACGGAGGCCACAGGGGAAAAACTGTTTTTT. Translation gives CASRSTEATGEKLFF.

V gene TRBV2 combines with J gene TRBJ2-7; no clear D. V lost 6 bases to trimming and J lost 0 bases, with 15 bases between them. This CDR3 spans 15 amino acids. The V gene's germline CDR1 is SNHLY and CDR2 FYNNEI. This CDR3 reads CASRRGDKFSYEQYF. CDR3 sequence (DNA): TGTGCCAGCAGACGCGGTGACAAATTCTCCTACGAGCAGTACTTC.

The chain links TRBV24-1 to TRBJ1-1, with D perhaps matching TRBD1 (5 bases). V was trimmed by 7 bases and J by 5 bases, leaving 10 bases between them. Germline V lookup: CDR1 KGHDR, CDR2 SFDVKD. The CDR3 is made up of 12 amino acids. CDR3 loop: CATRGEGTEAFF. CDR3 nucleotide sequence: TGTGCCACCAGAGGGGAGGGAACTGAAGCTTTCTTT.

The rearrangement links TRBV30 to TRBJ1-4; D remains unclear. The V gene lost 2 bases and the J gene lost 7 bases, with 14 bases spanning the gap. Germline CDR1 is GTSNPN and CDR2 is SVGIG (reference sequence). There are 14 residues in the CDR3. This chain's CDR3 is CAWSRVPTAEKLFF. CDR3 nucleotide sequence: TGTGCCTGGAGTAGGGTCCCGACCGCTGAAAAACTGTTTTTT.

This chain connects TRBV27 to TRBJ2-2; 9 bases are shared with TRBD1. The CDR3 contains 15 residues. CDR1 is MNHEY and CDR2 is SMNVEV in the germline V gene (reference sequence). The J segment lost 3 bases and the V segment lost 2 bases, leaving 1 base of the junction unmatched. The CDR3 DNA reads as TGTGCCAGCAGTTTAGACAGGGGGTACACCGGGGAGCTGTTTTTT. Its translation is CASSLDRGYTGELFF.

V and J are TRBV29-1 and TRBJ1-4, with D tentatively TRBD1 (5 bases). The CDR3 contains 15 residues. Germline CDR1 is SQVTM and CDR2 is ANQGSEA. V gave up 6 bases and J gave up 0 bases, with 14 bases separating them. The CDR3: CSVKRDVATNEKLFF. CDR3 sequence (DNA): TGCAGCGTGAAAAGGGACGTAGCAACTAATGAAAAACTGTTTTTT.

This sequence joins TRBV15 and TRBJ2-6; D is possibly TRBD1 (6 bases). This CDR3 has 16 residues. Trimming took 0 bases from V and 0 from J, leaving 6 bases between them. The germline V gene encodes CDR1 LNHNV and CDR2 YYDKDF (reference sequence). Written as DNA, the CDR3 is TGTGCCACCAGCAGAGAAGGGGGCTCTGGGGCCAACGTCCTGACTTTC. This translates into CATSREGGSGANVLTF.

The chain has TRBV9 and TRBJ2-6; TRBD1 aligns across 8 bases. Losses at the gene ends were 6 bases for V and 2 bases for J; bases not matched to a gene: 4. This CDR3 spans 15 amino acids. The germline CDR1 and CDR2 sequences are SGDLS and YYNGEE. CDR3 DNA: TGTGCCAGCAACTTGGACAGGGCTGGGGCCAACGTCCTGACTTTC. It encodes CASNLDRAGANVLTF.

This chain connects TRBV9 to TRBJ2-3, with D perhaps matching TRBD1 or TRBD2 (6 bases each). Germline V gene data show CDR1 as SGDLS and CDR2 as YYNGEE. V was cut by 4 bases and J by 1 base, with 16 bases left in between. The CDR3 is made up of 16 amino acids. For the CDR3, the DNA is TGTGCCAGCAGCCCACACGGGGGCCATGGCACAGATACGCAGTATTTT. Protein sequence: CASSPHGGHGTDTQYF.

The V call is TRBV7-2, the J call TRBJ2-7, with D possibly TRBD1 on 7 matching bases. Trimming stripped 5 bases from V and 2 bases from J, with 13 bases between. The V gene's germline CDR1 is SGHTA and CDR2 FQGNSA. The length of the CDR3 is 14 residues. In nucleotides, the CDR3 is TGTGCCAGCAGCCCCGCGGGGACAGCCTACGAGCAGTACTTC. This gives the protein CASSPAGTAYEQYF.

V gene TRBV5-4 combines with J gene TRBJ1-1; no reliable D call. This CDR3 region has 12 residues. Germline CDR1 and CDR2: SGHNT and YYREEE (reference sequence). The V end lost 4 bases, the J end lost 4 bases, and 8 bases lay between the germline ends. As DNA, the CDR3 is TGTGCCAGCAGCCGGACCGGCACTGAAGCTTTCTTT. It translates to CASSRTGTEAFF.

J is TRBJ1-3 and V is TRBV7-2; TRBD1 is a possible D gene (6 bases). Trimming took off 5 bases at V and 2 bases at J, with 10 bases between the two ends. Germline CDR1 and CDR2: SGHTA and FQGNSA. The CDR3 contains 14 residues. As DNA, the CDR3 is TGTGCCAGCAGCCCGAACAGGGCTGGAAACACCATATATTTT. Its protein is CASSPNRAGNTIYF.

J is TRBJ2-7 and V is TRBV6-2 or TRBV6-3; TRBD1 matches at 8 bases. CDR3 length: 15 residues. Germline V gene data show CDR1 as MNHEY and CDR2 as SVGEGT. The ends lost 5 bases at V and 1 base at J; junction bases unmatched: 7. The CDR3 bases are TGTGCCAGCAGTCTAACCGGGACAGGATCCTACGAGCAGTACTTC. Encoded protein: CASSLTGTGSYEQYF.

The chain recombines TRBV7-3 with TRBJ1-2; tentatively, D is TRBD1 (6 bases). V gave up 7 bases and J gave up 8 bases, with 17 bases separating them. CDR1 and CDR2 from the germline V gene are SGHTA and FQGTGA. This CDR3 is built from 13 residues. This chain's CDR3 is CASTLTGIGGYTF. The DNA of the CDR3 is TGTGCCAGCACCCTAACAGGGATTGGGGGCTACACCTTC.

The V and J genes are TRBV2 and TRBJ1-6; D remains ambiguous. The germline CDR1 and CDR2 sequences are SNHLY and FYNNEI. V lost 3 bases to trimming and J lost 7 bases, with 10 bases between them. The CDR3 has 14 amino acids. This CDR3 reads CASSEGSGNSPLHF. Written as DNA, the CDR3 is TGTGCCAGCAGTGAGGGCAGCGGGAATTCACCCCTCCACTTT.